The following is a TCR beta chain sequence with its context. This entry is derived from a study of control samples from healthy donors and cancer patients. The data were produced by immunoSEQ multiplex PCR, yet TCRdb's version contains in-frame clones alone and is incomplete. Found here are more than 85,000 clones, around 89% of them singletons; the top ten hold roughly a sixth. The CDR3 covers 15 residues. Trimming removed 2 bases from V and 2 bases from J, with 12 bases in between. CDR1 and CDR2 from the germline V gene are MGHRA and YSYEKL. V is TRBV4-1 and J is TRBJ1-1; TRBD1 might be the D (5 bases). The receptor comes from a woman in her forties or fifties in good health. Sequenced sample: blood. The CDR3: CASSQWGPTNTEAFF. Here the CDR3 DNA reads TGCGCCAGCAGCCAATGGGGCCCAACCAACACTGAAGCTTTCTTT.